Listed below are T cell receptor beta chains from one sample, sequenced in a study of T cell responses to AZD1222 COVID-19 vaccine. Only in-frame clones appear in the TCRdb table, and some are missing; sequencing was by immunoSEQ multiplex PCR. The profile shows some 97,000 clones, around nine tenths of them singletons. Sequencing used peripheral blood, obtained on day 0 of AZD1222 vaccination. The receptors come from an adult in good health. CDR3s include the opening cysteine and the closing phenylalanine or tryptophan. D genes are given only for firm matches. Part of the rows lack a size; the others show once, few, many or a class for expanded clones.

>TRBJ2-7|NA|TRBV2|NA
CASRGSGPWGEQYF
TGTGCCAGCAGAGGGTCGGGCCCCTGGGGCGAGCAGTACTTC
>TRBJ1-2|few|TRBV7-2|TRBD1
CASSSSRDSAGTF
TGTGCCAGCAGCTCCTCCCGGGACAGCGCTGGAACCTTC
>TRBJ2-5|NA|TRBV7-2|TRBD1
CASSLYRGLGKTQYF
TGTGCCAGCAGCTTATACAGGGGGTTAGGGAAGACCCAGTACTTC
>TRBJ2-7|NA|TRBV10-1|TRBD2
CASSDGGYEQYF
TGCGCCAGCAGTGACGGGGGGTACGAGCAGTACTTC
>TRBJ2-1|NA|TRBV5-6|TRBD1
CASSTGQGGASTYNEQFF
TGTGCCAGCAGCACCGGACAGGGGGGGGCTAGTACCTACAATGAGCAGTTCTTC
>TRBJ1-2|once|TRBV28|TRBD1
CAGGDRAHYGYTF
TGTGCCGGAGGGGACAGGGCGCACTATGGCTACACCTTC
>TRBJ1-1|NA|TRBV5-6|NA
CASSLAGGMMNTEAFF
TGTGCCAGCAGCTTGGCCGGGGGGATGATGAACACTGAAGCTTTCTTT
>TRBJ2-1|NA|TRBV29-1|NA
CSAPAGPNEQFF
TGCAGCGCCCCGGCGGGTCCCAATGAGCAGTTCTTC
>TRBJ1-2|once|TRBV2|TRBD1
CASSPRDRGLRGGYGYTF
TGTGCCAGCAGTCCCCGGGACAGGGGATTGAGGGGAGGGTATGGCTACACCTTC
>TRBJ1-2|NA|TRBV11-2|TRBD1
CASSLVRQGSKGYTF
TGTGCCAGCAGCTTAGTGAGACAGGGGTCGAAAGGCTACACCTTC
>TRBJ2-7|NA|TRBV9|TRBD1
CASSVAEGAFIYEQYF
TGTGCCAGCAGCGTAGCTGAGGGGGCTTTTATCTACGAGCAGTACTTC
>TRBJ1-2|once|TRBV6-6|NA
CASSSLNIDNYGYTF
TGTGCCAGCAGTTCCCTGAACATAGATAACTATGGCTACACCTTC
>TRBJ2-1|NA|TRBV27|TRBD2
CASSMTSGAYNEQFF
TGTGCCAGCAGTATGACTAGCGGGGCCTACAATGAGCAGTTCTTC
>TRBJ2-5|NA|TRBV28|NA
CASSPQGVQETQYF
TGTGCCAGCAGTCCGCAGGGAGTCCAAGAGACCCAGTACTTC
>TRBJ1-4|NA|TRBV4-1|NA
CASSQDFPFF
TGCGCCAGCAGCCAAGATTTTCCGTTTTTT
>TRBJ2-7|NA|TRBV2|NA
CASSGDVSSYEQYF
TGTGCCAGCAGTGGGGACGTTTCCTCCTACGAGCAGTACTTC
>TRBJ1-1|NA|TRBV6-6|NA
CASSYSGINKNTEAFF
TGTGCCAGCAGTTACAGCGGAATAAACAAGAACACTGAAGCTTTCTTT
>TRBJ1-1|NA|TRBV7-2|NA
CASSLEFGRGTEAFF
TGTGCCAGCAGCTTAGAGTTCGGACGGGGCACTGAAGCTTTCTTT
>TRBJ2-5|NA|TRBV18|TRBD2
CASSPPIAGETQYF
TGTGCCAGCTCACCACCTATAGCGGGGGAGACCCAGTACTTC
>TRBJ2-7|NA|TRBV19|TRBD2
CASSSLWAGDYEQYF
TGTGCCAGTAGTTCCCTTTGGGCGGGAGACTACGAGCAGTACTTC
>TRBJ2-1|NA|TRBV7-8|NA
CASSLVSGNTYNEQFF
TGTGCCAGCAGCTTAGTAAGCGGTAACACCTACAATGAGCAGTTCTTC
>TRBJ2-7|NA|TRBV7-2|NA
CASSLGAATNTYEQYF
TGTGCCAGCAGCTTAGGAGCGGCGACAAATACCTACGAGCAGTACTTC
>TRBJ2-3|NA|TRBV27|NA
CASSLGSAAGTDTQYF
TGTGCCAGCAGTTTAGGCTCCGCGGCGGGCACAGATACGCAGTATTTT
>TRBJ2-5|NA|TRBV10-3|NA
CAISEFGEETQYF
TGTGCCATCAGTGAGTTTGGGGAGGAGACCCAGTACTTC
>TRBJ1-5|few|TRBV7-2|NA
CASSAHRGNQPQHF
TGTGCCAGCAGCGCCCACAGGGGCAATCAGCCCCAGCATTTT
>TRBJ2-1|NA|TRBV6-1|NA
CASSEARGGGLAVGYLTYNEQFF
TGTGCCAGCAGTGAAGCCCGGGGAGGAGGGCTGGCTGTAGGTTATTTAACCTACAATGAGCAGTTCTTC
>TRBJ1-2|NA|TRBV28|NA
CASSLGRIENGYTF
TGTGCCAGCAGTTTGGGCAGGATTGAAAATGGCTACACCTTC
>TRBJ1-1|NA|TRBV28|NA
CASRSRAPTEAFF
TGTGCCAGCAGGTCGCGGGCCCCCACCGAAGCTTTCTTT
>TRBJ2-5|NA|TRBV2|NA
CASSVILEETQYF
TGTGCCAGCAGTGTCATATTGGAAGAGACCCAGTACTTC
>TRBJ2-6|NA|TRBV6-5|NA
CASSYTGANVLTF
TGTGCCAGCAGTTATACTGGGGCCAACGTCCTGACTTTC
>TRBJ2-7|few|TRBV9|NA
CASSEGLGYEQYF
TGTGCCAGCAGCGAGGGACTGGGCTACGAGCAGTACTTC
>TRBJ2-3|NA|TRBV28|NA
CASSLNRGHSTDTQYF
TGTGCCAGCTCCTTGAACCGGGGGCATAGCACAGATACGCAGTATTTT
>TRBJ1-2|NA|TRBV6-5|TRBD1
CASSRQGSNYGYTF
TGTGCCAGCAGTAGACAGGGATCTAACTATGGCTACACCTTC
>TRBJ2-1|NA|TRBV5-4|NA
CASSGRVAEQFF
TGTGCCAGCAGCGGCAGGGTCGCTGAGCAGTTCTTC
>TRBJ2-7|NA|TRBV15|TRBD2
CATSPRTSGIGEQYF
TGTGCCACCAGCCCCCGGACTAGCGGGATAGGTGAGCAGTACTTC
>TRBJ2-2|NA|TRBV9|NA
CASSVGVGQNTGELFF
TGTGCCAGCAGCGTAGGGGTAGGCCAGAACACCGGGGAGCTGTTTTTT
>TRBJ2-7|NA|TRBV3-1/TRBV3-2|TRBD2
CASSLALAGGSYEQYF
TGTGCCAGCAGCCTGGCTCTAGCGGGAGGGTCCTACGAGCAGTACTTC
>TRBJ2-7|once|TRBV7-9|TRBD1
CASSLGTGDGDEQYF
TGTGCCAGCAGCTTAGGGACAGGGGACGGGGACGAGCAGTACTTC
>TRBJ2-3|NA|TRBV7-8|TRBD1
CASSPGQTRADTQYF
TGTGCCAGCAGCCCGGGACAGACAAGGGCAGATACGCAGTATTTT
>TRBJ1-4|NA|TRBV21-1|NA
CASSKAGGQGDEKLFF
TGTGCCAGCAGCAAAGCGGGCGGACAGGGTGATGAAAAACTGTTTTTT
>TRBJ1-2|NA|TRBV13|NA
CASSLGLGAPYGYTF
TGTGCCAGCAGCTTAGGTCTGGGGGCCCCCTATGGCTACACCTTC
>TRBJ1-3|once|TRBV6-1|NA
CASSESVIGGTIYF
TGTGCCAGCAGTGAATCAGTAATCGGGGGCACCATATATTTT
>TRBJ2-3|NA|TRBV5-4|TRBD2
CASSPPNLLRAGLTDTQYF
TGTGCCAGCAGTCCTCCTAACCTTCTGAGAGCGGGACTCACAGATACGCAGTATTTT
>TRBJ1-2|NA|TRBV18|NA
CASSPPNGPSRGYTF
TGTGCCAGCTCACCACCAAACGGACCTTCTCGGGGCTACACCTTC
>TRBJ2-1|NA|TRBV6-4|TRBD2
CASSPGGTSPQFF
TGTGCCAGCAGCCCCGGGGGGACTAGCCCGCAGTTCTTC
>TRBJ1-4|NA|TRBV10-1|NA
CASFMVFF
TGCGCCAGCTTTATGGTCTTTTTT
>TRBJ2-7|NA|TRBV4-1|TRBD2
CASSQEGTSGRGFYEQYF
TGCGCCAGCAGCCAAGAAGGGACTAGCGGGAGGGGATTCTACGAGCAGTACTTC
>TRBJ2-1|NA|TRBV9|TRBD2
CASSVFSGTSGYNEQFF
TGTGCCAGCAGCGTATTCTCAGGGACTAGCGGGTACAATGAGCAGTTCTTC